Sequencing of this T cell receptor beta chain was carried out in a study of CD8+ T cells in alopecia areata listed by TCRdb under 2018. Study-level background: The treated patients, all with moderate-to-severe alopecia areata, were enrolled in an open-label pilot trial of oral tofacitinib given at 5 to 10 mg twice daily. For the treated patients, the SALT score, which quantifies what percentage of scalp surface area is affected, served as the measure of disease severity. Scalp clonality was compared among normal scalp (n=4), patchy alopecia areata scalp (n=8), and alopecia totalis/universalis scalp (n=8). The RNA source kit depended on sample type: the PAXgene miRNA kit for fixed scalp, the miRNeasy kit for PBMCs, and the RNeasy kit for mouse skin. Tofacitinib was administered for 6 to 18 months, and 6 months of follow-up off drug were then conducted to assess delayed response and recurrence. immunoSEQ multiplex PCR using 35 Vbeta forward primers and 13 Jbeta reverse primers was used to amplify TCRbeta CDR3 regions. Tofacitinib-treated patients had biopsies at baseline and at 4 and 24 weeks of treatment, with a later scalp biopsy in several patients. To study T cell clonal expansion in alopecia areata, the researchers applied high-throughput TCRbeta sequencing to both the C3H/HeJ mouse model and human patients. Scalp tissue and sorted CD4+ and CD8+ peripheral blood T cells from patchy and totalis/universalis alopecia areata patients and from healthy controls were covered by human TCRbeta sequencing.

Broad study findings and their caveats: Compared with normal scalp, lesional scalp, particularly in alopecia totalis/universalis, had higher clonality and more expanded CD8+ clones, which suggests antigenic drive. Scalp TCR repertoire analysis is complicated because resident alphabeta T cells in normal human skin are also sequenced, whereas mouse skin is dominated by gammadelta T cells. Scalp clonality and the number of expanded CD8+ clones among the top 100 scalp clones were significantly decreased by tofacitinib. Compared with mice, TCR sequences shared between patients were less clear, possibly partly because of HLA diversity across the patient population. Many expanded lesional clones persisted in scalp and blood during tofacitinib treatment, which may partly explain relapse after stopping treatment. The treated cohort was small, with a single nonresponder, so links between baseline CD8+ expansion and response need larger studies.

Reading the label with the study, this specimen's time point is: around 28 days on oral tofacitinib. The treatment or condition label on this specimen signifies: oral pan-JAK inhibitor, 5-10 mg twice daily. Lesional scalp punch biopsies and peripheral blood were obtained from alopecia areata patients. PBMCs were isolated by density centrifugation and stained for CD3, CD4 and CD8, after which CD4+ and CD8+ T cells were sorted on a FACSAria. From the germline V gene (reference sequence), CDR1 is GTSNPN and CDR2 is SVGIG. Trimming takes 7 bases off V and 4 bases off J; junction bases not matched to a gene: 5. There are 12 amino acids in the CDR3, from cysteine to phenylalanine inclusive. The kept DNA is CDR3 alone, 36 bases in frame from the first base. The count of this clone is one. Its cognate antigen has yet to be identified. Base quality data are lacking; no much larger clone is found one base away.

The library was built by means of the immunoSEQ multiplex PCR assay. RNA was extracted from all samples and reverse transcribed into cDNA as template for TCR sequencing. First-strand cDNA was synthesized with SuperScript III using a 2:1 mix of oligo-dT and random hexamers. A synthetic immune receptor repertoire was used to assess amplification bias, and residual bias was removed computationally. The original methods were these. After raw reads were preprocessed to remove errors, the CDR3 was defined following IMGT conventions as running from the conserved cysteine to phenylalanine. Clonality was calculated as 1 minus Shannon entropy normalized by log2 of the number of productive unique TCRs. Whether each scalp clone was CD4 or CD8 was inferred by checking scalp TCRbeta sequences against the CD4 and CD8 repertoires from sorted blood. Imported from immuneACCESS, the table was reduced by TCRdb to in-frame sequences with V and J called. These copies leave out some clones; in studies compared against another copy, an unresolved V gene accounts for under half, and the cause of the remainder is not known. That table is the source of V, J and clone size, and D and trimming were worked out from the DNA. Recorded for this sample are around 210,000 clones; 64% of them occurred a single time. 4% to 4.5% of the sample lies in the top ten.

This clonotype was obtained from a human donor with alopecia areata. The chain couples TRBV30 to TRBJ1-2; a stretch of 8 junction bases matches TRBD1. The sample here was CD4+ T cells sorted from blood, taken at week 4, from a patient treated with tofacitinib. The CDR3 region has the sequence CASSDRGYGYTF. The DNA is TGTGCCTCTAGCGACAGGGGCTATGGCTACACCTTC.